The 20 T cell receptor beta chains in this list originate from one sample, sequenced in a study of blood T cell repertoires in COVID-19. Some clones are missing from TCRdb's copy, which holds only in-frame ones; the method was immunoSEQ multiplex PCR. Of some 180,000 clones listed, roughly 76% are singletons. The sample consisted of peripheral blood. These receptors all stem from a woman between 40 and 50 years old with COVID-19, enrolled during active disease.

This chain joins TRBV11-2 and TRBJ2-1; TRBD2 agrees at 14 bases. Trimming removed 4 bases from V and 7 bases from J; junction bases left unmatched: 3. The V gene's germline CDR1 is SGHAT and CDR2 FQNNGV. This CDR3 comprises 15 residues. The CDR3 is CASSYGTSGSNEQFF. The DNA of the CDR3 is TGTGCCAGCAGCTACGGGACTAGCGGGAGTAATGAGCAGTTCTTC.

This CDR3 reads CASSLGFQETQYF. CDR3 coding DNA: TGTGCCAGCTCACTCGGGTTTCAAGAGACCCAGTACTTC. V is TRBV18 and J is TRBJ2-5, with D uncertain. The length of the CDR3 is 13 residues. V shed 4 bases and J shed 2 bases, with 8 bases lying between them. The V gene's germline CDR1 is KGHSH and CDR2 LQKENI. The whole variable domain, filled in from reference TRBV18 and TRBJ2-5, reads NAGVMQNPRHLVRRRGQEARLRCSPMKGHSHVYWYRQLPEEGLKFMVYLQKENIIDESGMPKERFSAEFPKEGPSILRIQQVVRGDSAAYFCASSLGFQETQYFGPGTRLLVL.

The rearrangement uses TRBV5-5 and TRBJ2-6; tentatively, D is TRBD1 (6 bases). V was pared by 5 bases and J by 0 bases, with 21 bases between. CDR3 size: 19 residues. CDR1 is SGHKS and CDR2 is YYEKEE in the germline V gene (reference sequence). In DNA form, the CDR3 reads TGTGCCAGCAGACCAGTGGGACAACGTACCCCCTCTGGGGCCAACGTCCTGACTTTC. The encoded protein is CASRPVGQRTPSGANVLTF.

This chain connects TRBV5-1 to TRBJ2-1, with D possibly TRBD2 on 6 matching bases. Between the trimmed V and J ends, which lost 4 bases and 2 bases, there was a span of 16 bases. CDR1 and CDR2 (germline): SGHRS, YFSETQ. The CDR3 sequence is 16 residues long. In DNA, the CDR3 is TGCGCCAGCAGCCTTCTAGCGAGGAGCACCTACAATGAGCAGTTCTTC. Translating it yields CASSLLARSTYNEQFF.

The chain recombines TRBV3-1 (or the pseudogene TRBV3-2) with TRBJ1-6; D gene unclear. The CDR3 runs to 14 residues. V lost 2 bases and J lost 7, with 9 bases in between. Germline loops: CDR1 LGHDT, CDR2 YNNKEL (reference sequence). CDR3 amino acids: CASSQKSRNSPLHF. CDR3 DNA sequence: TGTGCCAGCAGCCAAAAGTCGCGGAATTCACCCCTCCACTTT.

Only one count was recorded for this clone. This chain uses TRBV29-1 with TRBJ2-5; the D is unclear. There are 10 residues in the CDR3. The ends were cut back, 7 bases at V and 5 bases at J, with 8 bases in the middle. Germline V lookup: CDR1 SQVTM, CDR2 ANQGSEA. The CDR3 DNA sequence: TGCAGCGGGCTGGTCGAGACCCAGTACTTC. It specifies CSGLVETQYF. Filled out from reference TRBV29-1 and TRBJ2-5, the complete variable domain reads SAVISQKPSRDICQRGTSLTIQCQVDSQVTMMFWYRQQPGQSLTLIATANQGSEATYESGFVIDKFPISRPNLTFSTLTVSNMSPEDSSIYLCSGLVETQYFGPGTRLLVL.

The chain employs TRBV24-1 and TRBJ2-4; the D gene is possibly TRBD1 (5 bases). This CDR3 spans 13 amino acids. V lost 9 bases and J lost 9, with 17 bases in between. CDR1 and CDR2 (germline): KGHDR, SFDVKD. CDR3 DNA: TGTGCCACCGCCGAACCTTCCCAGGGCATTCAGTACTTC. Residues: CATAEPSQGIQYF.

The chain couples TRBV30 to TRBJ2-5; maybe TRBD2 (5 bases). Trimming took off 8 bases at V and 9 bases at J, with 19 bases between the two ends. The CDR3 runs to 12 residues. Looked up from germline, CDR1 is GTSNPN and CDR2 is SVGIG (reference sequence). CDR3 region: CARSGPDGAQYF. CDR3 DNA: TGTGCCAGATCCGGGCCTGACGGGGCCCAGTACTTC.

This clone has a handful of counts. The V and J genes are TRBV6-1 and TRBJ1-6; D is undetermined. This CDR3 is built from 15 residues. Trimming took off 0 bases at V and 6 bases at J, with 9 bases between the two ends. Looked up from germline, CDR1 is MNHNS and CDR2 is SASEGT. CDR3 sequence reads: CASSEAQAINSPLHF. Here the CDR3 DNA reads TGTGCCAGCAGTGAAGCGCAGGCTATTAATTCACCCCTCCACTTT.

A single count supports this clone. The genes are TRBV3-1 (or the pseudogene TRBV3-2) and TRBJ2-5; D is perhaps TRBD2 (6 bases). Germline V CDR1 and CDR2: LGHDT, YNNKEL (reference sequence). This CDR3 region has 14 residues. V gave up 3 bases and J gave up 1 base, with 9 bases separating them. The CDR3 region has the DNA TGTGCCAGCAGCCATGGAGGGGTCCAAGAGACCCAGTACTTC. It translates to CASSHGGVQETQYF.

The gene calls are TRBV28 and TRBJ1-2; the D gene is possibly TRBD1 (6 bases). Germline values: CDR1 MDHEN, CDR2 SYDVKM. V gave up 3 bases and J gave up 4 bases, with 12 bases separating them. The CDR3 is made up of 14 amino acids. The CDR3 here is CASSFRGTSYGYTF. The CDR3 DNA sequence: TGTGCCAGCAGTTTTAGGGGGACCTCCTATGGCTACACCTTC.

The gene calls are TRBV10-3 and TRBJ1-2; D perhaps matches TRBD1 (6 bases). The CDR3 sequence is 15 residues long. Germline-derived CDR1 and CDR2 are ENHRY and SYGVKD. V lost 10 bases, J lost 8 bases, and 26 bases lay in between. In DNA form, the CDR3 reads TGTGCCACCAAGCCCGGACAGACCATCTCCGAGGGCTACACCTTC. This encodes CATKPGQTISEGYTF.

CDR3 in DNA: TGCGCCAGCAGCCAAGATGGGGGGGGGCGGATTTATTCACCCCTCCACTTT. Translation: CASSQDGGGRIYSPLHF. This chain connects TRBV4-1 to TRBJ1-6, with D perhaps TRBD1 (6 bases). The CDR3 contains 17 residues. Deletions cut 0 bases from V and 8 bases from J, with 17 bases between. Per the germline V gene, CDR1 is MGHRA and CDR2 is YSYEKL.

This sequence joins TRBV5-4 and TRBJ2-1; 7 positions agree with TRBD2. From germline, CDR1 is SGHNT and CDR2 YYREEE (reference sequence). V shed 4 bases and J 4 bases; nucleotides not matched to a gene: 2. The CDR3 is 13 residues long. CDR3 DNA sequence: TGTGCCAGCAGCGGGGGGGTTTACAATGAGCAGTTCTTC. As protein: CASSGGVYNEQFF.

The rearrangement joins TRBV6-2 or TRBV6-3 to TRBJ1-1; D is unclear. This CDR3 is 15 amino acids long. Trimming took 5 bases from V and 0 from J, leaving 13 bases between them. Looked up from germline, CDR1 is MNHEY and CDR2 is SVGEGT. The CDR3 DNA reads as TGTGCCAGCAGTGACATGAGCCTCATGAACACTGAAGCTTTCTTT. Translated: CASSDMSLMNTEAFF.

The rearrangement links TRBV29-1 to TRBJ1-2; D is unresolved. The germline V gene has CDR1 SQVTM and CDR2 ANQGSEA. V dropped 5 bases and J dropped 5 bases, with 12 bases sitting between them. The CDR3 loop spans 12 amino acids. The CDR3 is CSVQYSQYGYTF. The DNA of the CDR3 is TGCAGCGTTCAGTACAGCCAGTATGGCTACACCTTC.

The rearrangement uses TRBV10-1 and TRBJ1-1; D is perhaps TRBD1 (5 bases). V lost 4 bases and J lost 2, with 8 bases in between. The CDR3 consists of 13 residues. Per the germline V gene, CDR1 is WNHNN and CDR2 is SYGVQD (reference sequence). The CDR3 sequence is CASSVTENTEAFF. The CDR3 DNA reads as TGCGCCAGCAGTGTGACAGAAAACACTGAAGCTTTCTTT.

The CDR3 bases are TGTGCCAGCAGTCAGTGGGAGAATTCTCAGACCCAGTACTTC. It specifies CASSQWENSQTQYF. The chain joins TRBV6-5 to TRBJ2-5; TRBD2 is a possible D gene (5 bases). The V gene lost 5 bases and the J gene lost 6 bases, with 16 bases spanning the gap. There are 14 residues in the CDR3. The germline gives CDR1 MNHEY, CDR2 SVGAGI.

The chain joins TRBV19 to TRBJ1-5; weak D call: TRBD1 (6 bases). The CDR3 runs to 15 residues. V was cut by 1 base and J by 2 bases, with 9 bases left in between. Germline CDR1 is LNHDA and CDR2 is SQIVND (reference sequence). CDR3 loop: CASSIAGHGNQPQHF. The DNA of the CDR3 is TGTGCCAGTAGTATAGCGGGACATGGCAATCAGCCCCAGCATTTT.

The rearrangement joins TRBV5-1 to TRBJ1-5; D gene uncertain. There are 14 residues in the CDR3. Germline CDR1 SGHRS, CDR2 YFSETQ. V was shortened by 4 bases and J by 7 bases, with 15 bases between the two germline ends. CDR3 sequence: CASSLDAGRQPQHF. The CDR3 DNA sequence: TGCGCCAGCAGCCTTGATGCTGGCCGCCAGCCCCAGCATTTT. The full variable domain, in which reference TRBV5-1 and TRBJ1-5 provide the parts outside the CDR3, is KAGVTQTPRYLIKTRGQQVTLSCSPISGHRSVSWYQQTPGQGLQFLFEYFSETQRNKGNFPGRFSGRQFSNSRSEMNVSTLELGDSALYLCASSLDAGRQPQHFGDGTRLSIL.